This entry is about one T cell receptor beta chain. Germline V gene lookup returns CDR1 SGHTA and CDR2 FQGTGA. V lost 5 bases to trimming and J lost 8 bases; unmatched junction nucleotides: 15. CDR3 size: 19 residues. The data stem from a study of blood T cell repertoires in COVID-19. The wider study: Samples taken during acute and convalescent COVID-19 were collected in the United States, Italy and Spain. In each case, the material was cDNA or gDNA derived from T cells, B-cell-depleted T cells, or PBMCs.

As handled by the study authors: Amplifying reference gene primers gave estimates of nucleated cell counts. Profiling relied on immunoSEQ multiplex PCR, and the TCRdb table lists in-frame clones only, not all of them. V and J calls and clone size are as listed in that table; D and trimming were resolved from the DNA. The profile shows 350,000 to 450,000 clones, roughly 85% of them singletons. This clonotype was obtained from a young woman with acute or convalescent COVID-19. Sequenced material: peripheral blood. V gene TRBV7-3 combines with J gene TRBJ2-1; 16 nucleotides match TRBD2. This CDR3 reads CASSLQGLAGGPDIDEQFF. The CDR3 DNA follows: TGTGCCAGCAGCCTTCAGGGACTAGCGGGAGGGCCGGATATCGATGAGCAGTTCTTC. Full variable domain (remainder filled in from reference TRBV7-3 and TRBJ2-1): GAGVSQTPSNKVTEKGKYVELRCDPISGHTALYWYRQSLGQGPEFLIYFQGTGAADDSGLPNDRFFAVRPEGSVSTLKIQRTERGDSAVYLCASSLQGLAGGPDIDEQFFGPGTRLTVL.